These T cell receptor beta chains were read from a single sample in a study of T-cell reconstitution after alpha-beta-depleted transplantation in children. One entry per CDR3 protein results from TCRdb running MiXCR on the PCR reads. This table holds fewer than 150,000 distinct CDR3 sequences, around 23% found once. The sample consisted of PBMCs, mostly from graft donor cells, taken 180 days after TCRalphabeta/CD19-depleted stem cell transplant. The receptors come from a male patient under 10 years old who had a stem cell transplant for chronic granulomatous disease, so the T cells may come from the graft donor. The CDR3 runs from the conserved cysteine through the conserved F or W. D genes are given only for firm matches. Size is omitted from some rows. Given values are once, few, many or a class for expanded clones.

j_gene: TRBJ2-5; d_gene: -; abundance: -; v_gene: TRBV20-1; len: 13; CDR3nt: TGCAGTGCTAGCTCTGGGGGGCAAGAGACCCAGTACTTC; CDR3aa: CSASSGGQETQYF
j_gene: TRBJ2-7; d_gene: -; abundance: -; v_gene: TRBV7-2; len: 14; CDR3nt: TGTGCCAGCAGCAGGATGGTGGGTTCATACGAGGAGTACTTC; CDR3aa: CASSRMVGSYEEYF
j_gene: TRBJ2-7; d_gene: -; abundance: many; v_gene: TRBV25-1; len: 11; CDR3nt: TGTGCCAGCAGAAGTATCTACGAGCAGTACTTC; CDR3aa: CASRSIYEQYF
j_gene: TRBJ2-1; d_gene: TRBD2; abundance: few; v_gene: TRBV12-3/TRBV12-4; len: 16; CDR3nt: TGTGCCAGCAGTTTCTCGGGACTAGGGCCATACAATGAGCAGTTCTTC; CDR3aa: CASSFSGLGPYNEQFF
j_gene: TRBJ2-7; d_gene: -; abundance: -; v_gene: TRBV11-1; len: 14; CDR3nt: TGTGCCAGCAGCTTAGCAAGGACTTCCTACGAGCAGTACTTC; CDR3aa: CASSLARTSYEQYF
j_gene: TRBJ2-1; d_gene: -; abundance: many; v_gene: TRBV28; len: 14; CDR3nt: TGTGCCAGCAGTCCACTAGTAGGAGTTGGTGAGCAGTTCTTC; CDR3aa: CASSPLVGVGEQFF
j_gene: TRBJ1-6; d_gene: TRBD1; abundance: few; v_gene: TRBV4-2; len: 16; CDR3nt: TGTGCCAGCAGCCTAGGGACAGGCCGCACGGATTCACCCCTCCACTTT; CDR3aa: CASSLGTGRTDSPLHF
j_gene: TRBJ2-5; d_gene: -; abundance: few; v_gene: TRBV7-6; len: 13; CDR3nt: TGTGCCAGCAGCTTCGTGCCCCAAGAGACCCAGTACTTC; CDR3aa: CASSFVPQETQYF
j_gene: TRBJ2-7; d_gene: TRBD1; abundance: many; v_gene: TRBV6-1; len: 16; CDR3nt: TGTGCCAGCAGGGACCAGGGGGCTAGCCCTTCCTACGAGCAGTACTTC; CDR3aa: CASRDQGASPSYEQYF
j_gene: TRBJ2-3; d_gene: -; abundance: many; v_gene: TRBV5-1; len: 16; CDR3nt: TGCGCCAGCAGCTTGGACAGTTTGGGCAGGGGAGATACGCAGTATTTT; CDR3aa: CASSLDSLGRGDTQYF
j_gene: TRBJ2-1; d_gene: -; abundance: -; v_gene: TRBV7-8; len: 17; CDR3nt: TGTGCCAGCAGCTTAGCGCTATGGCAGCACTCCTACAATGAGCAGTTCTTC; CDR3aa: CASSLALWQHSYNEQFF
j_gene: TRBJ2-1; d_gene: TRBD2; abundance: -; v_gene: TRBV20-1; len: 16; CDR3nt: TGCAGTGCTAGAGGGGGTCCAGCGGGGATATACAATGAGCAGTTCTTC; CDR3aa: CSARGGPAGIYNEQFF
j_gene: TRBJ2-7; d_gene: -; abundance: -; v_gene: TRBV15; len: 15; CDR3nt: TGTGCCACCAGCAGAGGAGGGAATTACAGGTACGAGCAGTACTTC; CDR3aa: CATSRGGNYRYEQYF
j_gene: TRBJ2-3; d_gene: -; abundance: many; v_gene: TRBV29-1; len: 15; CDR3nt: TGCAGCGTTGAAACCCACGGAGGGTCCACAGATACGCAGTATTTT; CDR3aa: CSVETHGGSTDTQYF
j_gene: TRBJ2-1; d_gene: -; abundance: -; v_gene: TRBV30; len: 13; CDR3nt: TGTGCCTGGAGTAACGACCTCTACAATGAGCAGTTCTTC; CDR3aa: CAWSNDLYNEQFF
j_gene: TRBJ2-2; d_gene: -; abundance: -; v_gene: TRBV6-5; len: 18; CDR3nt: TGTGCCAGCAGTTATAACGTGGGAGCAGCGGTGAATACCGGGGAGCTGTTTTTT; CDR3aa: CASSYNVGAAVNTGELFF
j_gene: TRBJ2-1; d_gene: -; abundance: many; v_gene: TRBV7-2; len: 15; CDR3nt: TGTGCCAGCAGCTCCCGGGGGCTCTACATTAATGAGCAGTTCTTC; CDR3aa: CASSSRGLYINEQFF